This T cell receptor (beta chain) emerged from a study of tumor-infiltrating lymphocytes in primary liver carcinoma. Study overall: With diameters of about 4 to 11 cm, tumors were stage T1-T3 N0M0. General observations from the study: Tumor-adjacent and tumor-blood pairs overlapped less than tumor region pairs did. Tumor top-250-clone fraction significantly exceeded that of blood (p = 0.039).

Constant-region priming of about 520 ng total RNA yielded TCR beta cDNA. The TCR beta library was amplified through three nested multiplex PCR rounds in a modified ARM-PCR procedure. Each of the first two PCR rounds ran about 9 cycles with TRBV1-TRBV30 forward and C-beta reverse primers. TCRdb processed the multiplex PCR reads anew with MiXCR; each CDR3 protein has one entry. The data hold approximately 92,000 distinct CDR3 sequences, with around 63% observed a single time. This clonotype was observed a few times. Its antigen remains unidentified. Without any cell sorting, roughly 17-31 mg of bulk tissue yielded co-extracted RNA and DNA. Five distinct regions per tumor were sampled. Trimming removed 4 bases from V and 3 bases from J; junction bases left unmatched: 5. The CDR3 length is 16 residues. In germline, CDR1 is MDHEN, CDR2 SYDVKM.

Sequencing was performed on liver tumor tissue from sampling region 5. As to subset: tumor region T5, tumor centre. This chain links TRBV28 with TRBJ2-4; TRBD1 aligns across 11 bases. This TCR came from a woman aged 55-70 years with primary liver carcinoma and hepatitis B virus infection. In nucleotides, the CDR3 is TGTGCCAGCAGTTCCAGGGGACAGGGGGGCAAAAACATTCAGTACTTC. This encodes CASSSRGQGGKNIQYF.